Sequencing of this T cell receptor (beta chain) was carried out in a study of T cells in Graves' hyperthyroidism and ophthalmopathy. General study results and limits: Most thyroid clonotypes that were expanded above 0.001 also turned up in blood.

In making diagnoses, clinical symptoms, serum thyroxine and TRAb, thyroid ultrasound and orbital computed tomography were all used. PBMCs were collected from a roughly 10 ml volume of fresh peripheral blood. Amplification targeted TCR beta CDR3 regions from RNA transcripts. The HTBI set primed first-round TCR CDR3 RT-PCR. TCRdb re-derived calls from the multiplex PCR reads in MiXCR, one entry per CDR3 protein. The data contain a few hundred thousand distinct CDR3 sequences, 22% of them singletons. This clonotype has ten or more counts. What it binds is unknown. There are 17 residues in the CDR3. The germline V gene has CDR1 SGHAT and CDR2 FQNNGV. J was trimmed by 4 bases and V by 5 bases; bases with no gene match: 10.

Sequenced sample: blood. The receptor was isolated from a man younger than 40 with Graves' ophthalmopathy. V is TRBV11-2 and J is TRBJ2-5; 13 nucleotides match TRBD2. The CDR3 protein is CASSARGLAGVLETQYF. In DNA, the CDR3 is TGTGCCAGCAGCGCGCGAGGACTAGCGGGAGTTTTAGAGACCCAGTACTTC.